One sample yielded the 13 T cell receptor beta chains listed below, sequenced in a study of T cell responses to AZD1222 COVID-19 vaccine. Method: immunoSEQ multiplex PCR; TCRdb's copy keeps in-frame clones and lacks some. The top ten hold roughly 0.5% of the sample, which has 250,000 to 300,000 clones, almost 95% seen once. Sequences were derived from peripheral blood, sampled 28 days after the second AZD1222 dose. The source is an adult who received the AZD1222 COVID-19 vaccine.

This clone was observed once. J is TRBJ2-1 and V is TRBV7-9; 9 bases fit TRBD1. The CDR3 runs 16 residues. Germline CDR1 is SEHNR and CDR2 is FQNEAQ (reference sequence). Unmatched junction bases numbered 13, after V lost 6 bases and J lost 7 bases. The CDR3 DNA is TGTGCCAGCAGGTCGACCGGGACAGGGAAAAGTAATGAGCAGTTCTTC. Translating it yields CASRSTGTGKSNEQFF.

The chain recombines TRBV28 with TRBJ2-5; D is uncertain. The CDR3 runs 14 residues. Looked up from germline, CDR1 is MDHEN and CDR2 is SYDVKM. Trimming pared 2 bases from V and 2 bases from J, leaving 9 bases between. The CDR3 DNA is TGTGCCAGCAGTTTAAGTATGGATCAAGAGACCCAGTACTTC. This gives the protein CASSLSMDQETQYF.

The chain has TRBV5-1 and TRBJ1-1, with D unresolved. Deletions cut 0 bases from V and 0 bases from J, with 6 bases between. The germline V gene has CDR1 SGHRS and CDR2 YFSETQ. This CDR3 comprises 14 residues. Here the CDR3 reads CASSLGELNTEAFF. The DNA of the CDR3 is TGCGCCAGCAGCTTGGGGGAATTGAACACTGAAGCTTTCTTT.

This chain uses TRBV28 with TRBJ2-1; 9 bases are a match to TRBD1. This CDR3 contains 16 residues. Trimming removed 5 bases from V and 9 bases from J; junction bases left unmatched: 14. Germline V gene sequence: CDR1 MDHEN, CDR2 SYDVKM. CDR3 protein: CASSPPGTGLVGEQFF. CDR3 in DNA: TGTGCCAGCAGTCCACCCGGGACAGGGCTGGTTGGTGAGCAGTTCTTC.

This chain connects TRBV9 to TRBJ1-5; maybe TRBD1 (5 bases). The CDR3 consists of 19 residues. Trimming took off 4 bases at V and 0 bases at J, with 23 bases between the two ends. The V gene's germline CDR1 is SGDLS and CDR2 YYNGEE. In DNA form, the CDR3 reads TGTGCCAGCAGCCTTAAAAAGCCATCAGGGTCACCTAGCAATCAGCCCCAGCATTTT. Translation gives CASSLKKPSGSPSNQPQHF. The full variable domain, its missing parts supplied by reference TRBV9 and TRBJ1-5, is DSGVTQTPKHLITATGQRVTLRCSPRSGDLSVYWYQQSLDQGLQFLIQYYNGEERAKGNILERFSAQQFPDLHSELNLSSLELGDSALYFCASSLKKPSGSPSNQPQHFGDGTRLSIL.

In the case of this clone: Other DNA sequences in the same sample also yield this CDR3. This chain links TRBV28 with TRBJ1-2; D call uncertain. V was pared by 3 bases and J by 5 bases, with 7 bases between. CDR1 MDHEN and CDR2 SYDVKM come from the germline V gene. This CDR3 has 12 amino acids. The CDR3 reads CASSLKGYGYTF. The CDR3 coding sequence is TGTGCCAGCAGTTTGAAAGGGTATGGCTACACCTTC.

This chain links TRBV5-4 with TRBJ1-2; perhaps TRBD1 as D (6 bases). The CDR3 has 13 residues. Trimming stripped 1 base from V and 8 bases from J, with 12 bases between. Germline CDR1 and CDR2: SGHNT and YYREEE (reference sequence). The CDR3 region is CASSLQGQEGYTF. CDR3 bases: TGTGCCAGCAGCTTGCAGGGGCAGGAAGGCTACACCTTC.

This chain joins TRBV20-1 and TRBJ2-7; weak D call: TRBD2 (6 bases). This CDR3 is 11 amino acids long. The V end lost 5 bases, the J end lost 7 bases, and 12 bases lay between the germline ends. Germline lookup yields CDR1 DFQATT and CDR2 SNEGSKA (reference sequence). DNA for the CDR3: TGCAGTGCTCCAGGGAGGCGGGAGCAGTACTTC. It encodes CSAPGRREQYF.

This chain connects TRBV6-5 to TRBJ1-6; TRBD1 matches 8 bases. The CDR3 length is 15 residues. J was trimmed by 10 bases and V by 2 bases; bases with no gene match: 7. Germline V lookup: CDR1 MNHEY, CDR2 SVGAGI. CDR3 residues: CASSYANRGRSPLHF. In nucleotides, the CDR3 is TGTGCCAGCAGTTACGCGAACAGGGGGAGATCACCCCTCCACTTT.

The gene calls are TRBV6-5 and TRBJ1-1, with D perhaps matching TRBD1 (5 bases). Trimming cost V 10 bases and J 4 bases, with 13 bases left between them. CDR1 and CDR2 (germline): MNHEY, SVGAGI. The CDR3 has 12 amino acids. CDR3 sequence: CATGAAGTEAFF. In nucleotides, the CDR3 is TGTGCCACCGGGGCCGCGGGCACTGAAGCTTTCTTT.

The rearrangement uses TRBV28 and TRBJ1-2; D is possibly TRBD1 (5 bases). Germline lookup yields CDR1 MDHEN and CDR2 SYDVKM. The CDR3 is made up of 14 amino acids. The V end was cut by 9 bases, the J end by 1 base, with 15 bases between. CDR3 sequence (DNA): TGTGCCAGTTGGGGCTCGACCCTTAACTATGGCTACACCTTC. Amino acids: CASWGSTLNYGYTF.

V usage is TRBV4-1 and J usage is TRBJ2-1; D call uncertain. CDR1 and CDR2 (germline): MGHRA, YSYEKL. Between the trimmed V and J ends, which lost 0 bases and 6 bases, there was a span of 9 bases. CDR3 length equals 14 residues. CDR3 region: CASSQDLISNEQFF. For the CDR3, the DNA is TGCGCCAGCAGCCAAGATCTGATAAGCAATGAGCAGTTCTTC.

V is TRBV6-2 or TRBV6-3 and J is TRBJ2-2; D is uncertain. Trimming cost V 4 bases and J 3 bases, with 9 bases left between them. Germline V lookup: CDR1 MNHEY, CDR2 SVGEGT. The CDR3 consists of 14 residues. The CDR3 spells CASSFTTDTGELFF. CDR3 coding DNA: TGTGCCAGCAGTTTCACGACGGACACCGGGGAGCTGTTTTTT.